This entry lists 9 T cell receptor beta chains sequenced from one sample in a study of blood T cell repertoires in COVID-19. Libraries were prepared by immunoSEQ multiplex PCR; TCRdb keeps only in-frame clonotypes and omits some of them. The table has more than 85,000 clones, 83% seen once. The sequencing input was peripheral blood. Receptors originate from a woman aged 55-69 years with acute or convalescent COVID-19.

The J gene is TRBJ2-7, the V gene TRBV7-3, with D possibly being TRBD1 (5 bases). Germline-derived CDR1 and CDR2 are SGHTA and FQGTGA. The V end was cut by 0 bases, the J end by 0 bases, with 6 bases between. The CDR3 runs 14 residues. The CDR3 loop is CASSLTDNSYEQYF. CDR3 nucleotides: TGTGCCAGCAGCTTAACGGACAACTCCTACGAGCAGTACTTC.

The chain employs TRBV5-1 and TRBJ1-3, with unresolved D. V lost 7 bases to trimming and J lost 0 bases, with 11 bases between them. Germline V gene data show CDR1 as SGHRS and CDR2 as YFSETQ. This CDR3 spans 14 amino acids. CDR3 coding DNA: TGCGCCAGCGCCGCCGCCGGCTCTGGAAACACCATATATTTT. This translates into CASAAAGSGNTIYF.

This clone appeared many times. The V and J genes are TRBV6-5 and TRBJ2-5, with a possible D match to TRBD1 (6 bases). V was clipped by 1 base and J by 3 bases, with 15 bases between them. This CDR3 has 16 amino acids. Germline loops: CDR1 MNHEY, CDR2 SVGAGI. In DNA, the CDR3 is TGTGCCAGCAGTTACTTTGAAGCAGGGGTGGAAGAGACCCAGTACTTC. Translating it yields CASSYFEAGVEETQYF.

This clone was detected only a few times. This chain's CDR3 is CASIKQGDYGNTIYF. CDR3 DNA: TGTGCCAGCATCAAACAGGGGGATTATGGAAACACCATATATTTT. The chain joins TRBV2 to TRBJ1-3, with 8 positions matching TRBD1. This CDR3 is built from 15 residues. CDR1 is SNHLY and CDR2 is FYNNEI in the germline V gene. The V gene end was trimmed by 7 bases and the J gene end by 3 bases; junction bases not matched to a gene: 8.

This chain joins TRBV5-5 and TRBJ1-4, with D hard to call. The CDR3 runs to 15 residues. Trimming cost V 4 bases and J 2 bases, with 12 bases left between them. Germline CDR1 is SGHKS and CDR2 is YYEKEE (reference sequence). CDR3 nucleotide sequence: TGTGCCAGCAGCCCAGCAGCGGGGACTAATGAAAAACTGTTTTTT. This sequence encodes CASSPAAGTNEKLFF.

J is TRBJ1-2 and V is TRBV5-1; the D is unclear. The CDR3 length is 13 residues. Germline lookup yields CDR1 SGHRS and CDR2 YFSETQ. V was pared by 1 base and J by 2 bases, with 6 bases between. The CDR3 nucleotides read TGCGCCAGCAGCTTGCCGGGGAACTATGGCTACACCTTC. Translated: CASSLPGNYGYTF.

V and J are TRBV7-2 and TRBJ1-4, with no clear D. The V end was cut by 3 bases, the J end by 7 bases, with 6 bases between. Germline CDR1 reads SGHTA; CDR2 reads FQGNSA. The CDR3 has 12 residues. The CDR3 sequence is CASSFLSEKLFF. The CDR3 nucleotides read TGTGCCAGCAGCTTTTTGAGTGAAAAACTGTTTTTT. The whole variable domain, remainder taken from reference TRBV7-2 and TRBJ1-4, is GAGVSQSPSNKVTEKGKDVELRCDPISGHTALYWYRQSLGQGLEFLIYFQGNSAPDKSGLPSDRFSAERTGGSVSTLTIQRTQQEDSAVYLCASSFLSEKLFFGSGTQLSVL.

In this sample, this clone turned up once. The chain carries TRBV9 and TRBJ2-7; TRBD2 matches 7 bases. The CDR3 loop spans 16 amino acids. V shed 4 bases, J shed 2 bases, and the junction held 12 bases outside the gene matches. Germline CDR1 reads SGDLS; CDR2 reads YYNGEE. The CDR3 nucleotides are TGTGCCAGCAGCCCCGCGACTAGCCGACATACCTACGAGCAGTACTTC. Protein product: CASSPATSRHTYEQYF. Drawing the rest from reference TRBV9 and TRBJ2-7, the complete variable domain is DSGVTQTPKHLITATGQRVTLRCSPRSGDLSVYWYQQSLDQGLQFLIQYYNGEERAKGNILERFSAQQFPDLHSELNLSSLELGDSALYFCASSPATSRHTYEQYFGPGTRLTVT.

This clone was counted a single time. Here the CDR3 reads CSAGTSGPLEQFF. In nucleotides, the CDR3 is TGCAGCGCCGGGACTAGCGGGCCCCTTGAGCAGTTCTTC. This chain links TRBV29-1 with TRBJ2-1; 12 nucleotides line up with TRBD2. The V gene end was trimmed by 7 bases and the J gene end by 9 bases; junction bases not matched to a gene: 7. The germline gives CDR1 SQVTM, CDR2 ANQGSEA. The CDR3 extends over 13 amino acids.